Shown below are 30 T cell receptor beta chains from a single sample sequenced in a study of blood T cell repertoires in COVID-19 (dated by TCRdb to the early 2020s). Receptors were amplified or captured by the immunoSEQ multiplex PCR assay. Here the immuneACCESS table is served through TCRdb, limited to in-frame sequences with V and J called. Missing clones are a known gap in these copies; in checked studies unresolved V genes cover under half, and the rest lacks a known reason. This sample holds about 200,000 clones; about 85% were observed only once. 20% to 25% of the sample comes from the top ten. Material for sequencing was peripheral blood. These receptor sequences come from a man in his fifties or sixties with active or convalescent COVID-19.

The chain uses TRBV15 and TRBJ1-2, with 9 bases aligning to TRBD1. From germline, CDR1 is LNHNV and CDR2 YYDKDF (reference sequence). The ends lost 5 bases at V and 5 bases at J; junction bases unmatched: 6. This CDR3 region has 14 residues. Here the CDR3 DNA reads TGTGCCACCAGCGGCTACGGGACAGGGTATGGCTACACCTTC. It codes for CATSGYGTGYGYTF.

The V and J genes are TRBV5-4 and TRBJ1-1, with D possibly TRBD1 on 5 matching bases. Deletions cut 3 bases from V and 3 bases from J, with 15 bases between. The germline V gene has CDR1 SGHNT and CDR2 YYREEE (reference sequence). This CDR3 is 15 amino acids long. The CDR3 DNA follows: TGTGCCAGCAGCTCGCATACAGGAGGGTACACTGAAGCTTTCTTT. Its translation: CASSSHTGGYTEAFF.

This clone was detected once. The V and J genes are TRBV24-1 and TRBJ2-7; 9 bases agree with TRBD1. There are 15 residues in the CDR3. From germline, CDR1 is KGHDR and CDR2 SFDVKD. Trimming took 3 bases from V and 3 from J; bases not matched to a gene: 5. The chain's CDR3 is CATSDTGTGRYEQYF. DNA of the CDR3: TGTGCCACCAGTGATACCGGGACAGGGCGCTACGAGCAGTACTTC.

The count of this clone is one. The rearrangement links TRBV30 to TRBJ2-7, with D unclear. Germline-derived CDR1 and CDR2 are GTSNPN and SVGIG (reference sequence). This CDR3 is built from 11 residues. Trimming left V 0 bases short and J 5 bases short, with 5 bases between. The CDR3 DNA reads as TGTGCCTGGAGTGTACTGGACGAGCAGTACTTC. It specifies CAWSVLDEQYF.

This clone was detected only once. This rearrangement joins TRBV3-1 (or the pseudogene TRBV3-2) to TRBJ2-5, with TRBD2 matching 11 bases. Trimming cost V 6 bases and J 2 bases; bases outside gene matches: 11. Germline V CDR1 and CDR2: LGHDT, YNNKEL (reference sequence). This CDR3 contains 17 residues. The CDR3 nucleotides read TGTGCCAGCAGTTCATTAGCGGGGGGGCGAACACAAGAGACCCAGTACTTC. It encodes CASSSLAGGRTQETQYF.

The chain is built from TRBV9 and TRBJ2-5, with 11 bases identical to TRBD1. J was trimmed by 5 bases and V by 5 bases; bases with no gene match: 8. Germline V CDR1 and CDR2: SGDLS, YYNGEE. This CDR3 spans 15 amino acids. CDR3 in amino acids: CASRRTGGDGETQYF. For the CDR3, the DNA is TGTGCCAGCAGGCGGACAGGGGGCGATGGGGAGACCCAGTACTTC.

The chain carries TRBV3-1 (or the pseudogene TRBV3-2) and TRBJ2-2; TRBD1 agrees at 9 bases. The germline CDR1 and CDR2 sequences are LGHDT and YNNKEL (reference sequence). J gave up 7 bases and V 6 bases, and 9 bases lay outside the gene matches. CDR3 size: 15 residues. DNA of the CDR3: TGTGCCAGCAGATACAGGGGGCTTATGGGCGGGGAGCTGTTTTTT. Translation: CASRYRGLMGGELFF.

J is TRBJ2-3 and V is TRBV19, with 7 bases identical to TRBD1. The V gene's germline CDR1 is LNHDA and CDR2 SQIVND (reference sequence). V trimming: 6 bases; J trimming: 5 bases; junction bases outside the gene matches: 14. The CDR3 is 16 residues long. The CDR3 reads CASSSITGVRGDTQYF. CDR3 DNA sequence: TGTGCCAGTAGCAGTATTACAGGGGTGAGAGGAGATACGCAGTATTTT.

V usage is TRBV18 and J usage is TRBJ2-7; 7 bases are shared with TRBD2. V gave up 4 bases and J gave up 0 bases; unmatched junction bases: 9. Germline-derived CDR1 and CDR2 are KGHSH and LQKENI. This CDR3 spans 16 amino acids. The CDR3 loop is CASSLEAGTSSYEQYF. DNA of the CDR3: TGTGCCAGCTCACTTGAAGCGGGGACCAGCTCCTACGAGCAGTACTTC.

On this clone: In the same sample, other DNA sequences code for this CDR3. The rearrangement links TRBV5-1 to TRBJ2-7; 7 bases line up with TRBD1. CDR3 size: 12 residues. Germline values: CDR1 SGHRS, CDR2 YFSETQ. With V trimmed by 4 bases and J by 5 bases, 3 bases remained unmatched. The CDR3 spells CASSLDRDEQYF. DNA for the CDR3: TGCGCCAGCAGCCTAGACAGGGACGAGCAGTACTTC. Looking up the rest from reference TRBV5-1 and TRBJ2-7 gives the full variable domain: KAGVTQTPRYLIKTRGQQVTLSCSPISGHRSVSWYQQTPGQGLQFLFEYFSETQRNKGNFPGRFSGRQFSNSRSEMNVSTLELGDSALYLCASSLDRDEQYFGPGTRLTVT.

J is TRBJ1-2 and V is TRBV9; TRBD1 agrees at 8 bases. The V gene end was trimmed by 3 bases and the J gene end by 4 bases; junction bases not matched to a gene: 5. CDR3 size: 14 residues. Germline V gene lookup returns CDR1 SGDLS and CDR2 YYNGEE. CDR3 region: CASSGGQARYGYTF. For the CDR3, the DNA is TGTGCCAGCAGCGGGGGACAGGCCCGCTATGGCTACACCTTC.

This sequence joins TRBV3-1 (or the pseudogene TRBV3-2) and TRBJ1-1, with 10 bases lining up with TRBD1. Germline CDR1 is LGHDT and CDR2 is YNNKEL (reference sequence). The CDR3 sequence is 14 residues long. The junction had 10 bases not matched to a gene; V was cut back by 4 bases and J by 11 bases. CDR3 sequence (DNA): TGTGCCAGCAGCCTCGGTGGGGGGACAGGGGATGCTTTCTTT. Translating gives CASSLGGGTGDAFF.

The chain uses TRBV19 and TRBJ1-5, with D hard to call. Trimming stripped 3 bases from V and 0 bases from J, with 9 bases between. Germline V CDR1 and CDR2: LNHDA, SQIVND (reference sequence). CDR3 size: 15 residues. Here the CDR3 DNA reads TGTGCCAGTAGTATTGTCAGAAATAGCAATCAGCCCCAGCATTTT. Its protein product is CASSIVRNSNQPQHF.

V and J are TRBV3-1 (or the pseudogene TRBV3-2) and TRBJ2-1; 7 bases are shared with TRBD1. The germline V gene has CDR1 LGHDT and CDR2 YNNKEL (reference sequence). V lost 4 bases to trimming and J lost 0 bases; unmatched junction nucleotides: 6. The CDR3 has 16 residues. The CDR3 coding sequence is TGTGCCAGCAGCCTCCGACAGGGAAGCTCCTACAATGAGCAGTTCTTC. Translating it yields CASSLRQGSSYNEQFF.

The V call is TRBV2, the J call TRBJ2-2; 11 bases are a match to TRBD1. Germline lookup yields CDR1 SNHLY and CDR2 FYNNEI. V lost 6 bases to trimming and J lost 6 bases; unmatched junction nucleotides: 9. This CDR3 region has 16 residues. The CDR3 protein is CASSKGQGGNSGELFF. The CDR3 DNA reads as TGTGCCAGCAGCAAGGGACAGGGGGGCAACTCCGGGGAGCTGTTTTTT.

J is TRBJ2-7 and V is TRBV3-1 (or the pseudogene TRBV3-2); D gene uncertain. V shed 5 bases and J shed 0 bases, with 14 bases lying between them. CDR1 and CDR2 (germline): LGHDT, YNNKEL (reference sequence). This CDR3 has 15 residues. The CDR3 DNA sequence: TGTGCCAGCAGCAGCCAGCCGAGGTTCTCCTACGAGCAGTACTTC. Protein sequence: CASSSQPRFSYEQYF.

In the case of this clone: Additional DNA sequences in this sample encode the identical CDR3. The CDR3 sequence is CASSQDRGPYEQYF. The CDR3 DNA is TGCGCCAGCAGCCAGGACAGGGGGCCCTACGAGCAGTACTTC. The chain combines TRBV4-1 with TRBJ2-7; 11 nucleotides agree with TRBD1. With 3 bases clipped from V and 2 bases from J, the junction kept 0 bases outside the gene matches. This CDR3 contains 14 residues. Per germline, CDR1 MGHRA and CDR2 YSYEKL.

The V call is TRBV10-1, the J call TRBJ1-6; D uncertain. CDR1 is WNHNN and CDR2 is SYGVQD in the germline V gene (reference sequence). V was cut by 4 bases and J by 7 bases, with 14 bases left in between. This CDR3 has 15 residues. CDR3 residues: CASSAGERKNSPLHF. The DNA for the CDR3 is TGCGCCAGCAGTGCGGGAGAGAGGAAAAATTCACCCCTCCACTTT.

The CDR3, as DNA: TGTGCCAGCAGCATCCAGGGATTCTACGAGCAGTACTTC. It translates to CASSIQGFYEQYF. The chain is built from TRBV6-5 and TRBJ2-7, with D tentatively TRBD1 (5 bases). Trimming took off 6 bases at V and 3 bases at J, with 12 bases between the two ends. Germline V gene data show CDR1 as MNHEY and CDR2 as SVGAGI. This CDR3 is 13 amino acids long.

The genes are TRBV23-1 and TRBJ2-2, with 11 bases that match TRBD2. TRBV23-1 is treated as an ORF (open reading frame) with a function not yet certain. The length of the CDR3 is 18 residues. The V and J ends lost 3 bases and 5 bases, in that order; junction bases with no gene match: 11. Here the CDR3 reads CASSHPETSGKVTGELFF. The CDR3 nucleotides are TGCGCCAGCAGTCACCCCGAGACTAGCGGGAAAGTAACCGGGGAGCTGTTTTTT.

V is TRBV2 and J is TRBJ1-4; the D gene is possibly TRBD1 (5 bases). The V and J ends lost 4 bases and 0 bases respectively, with 12 bases between them. CDR1 and CDR2 (germline): SNHLY, FYNNEI. This CDR3 has 16 residues. CDR3 in amino acids: CASSVLQGTTNEKLFF. CDR3 in DNA: TGTGCCAGCAGTGTTCTCCAGGGAACAACTAATGAAAAACTGTTTTTT.

The V and J genes are TRBV5-1 and TRBJ1-2; weak D call: TRBD1 (6 bases). CDR3 length equals 13 residues. The V gene's germline CDR1 is SGHRS and CDR2 YFSETQ. The V end was cut by 4 bases, the J end by 6 bases, with 13 bases between. As DNA, the CDR3 is TGCGCCAGCAGCCGGACAGCCGGCGATGGCTACACCTTC. As protein: CASSRTAGDGYTF. Full variable domain (rest looked up from reference TRBV5-1 and TRBJ1-2): KAGVTQTPRYLIKTRGQQVTLSCSPISGHRSVSWYQQTPGQGLQFLFEYFSETQRNKGNFPGRFSGRQFSNSRSEMNVSTLELGDSALYLCASSRTAGDGYTFGSGTRLTVV.

The rearrangement links TRBV18 to TRBJ1-1; 12 bases are a match to TRBD1. This CDR3 region has 14 residues. V lost 5 bases and J lost 10; bases outside the gene matches: 8. The germline gives CDR1 KGHSH, CDR2 LQKENI. The CDR3 bases are TGTGCCAGCTCAACGTCCGGGACAGGGGGCTCAGCTTTCTTT. Translating gives CASSTSGTGGSAFF.

This chain links TRBV21-1 with TRBJ1-1; TRBD1 is the table's D call, not checked against the DNA. TRBV21-1 counts as a pseudogene. The CDR3 totals 19 residues. CDR3 nucleotide sequence: TGTGCCAGCAGCAAAGTTAGTTTGTATTGGGACAGGGGGGGATCTGAAGCTTTCTTT. Translating it yields CASSKVSLYWDRGGSEAFF.

The V call is TRBV19, the J call TRBJ2-1, with a tentative D call TRBD2 (7 bases). Germline V gene lookup returns CDR1 LNHDA and CDR2 SQIVND (reference sequence). The CDR3 covers 17 residues. Trimming removed 3 bases at V and 0 bases at J, with 15 bases between. The CDR3 bases are TGTGCCAGTAGTATTGGGTCGGGGGGCAGCTCCTACAATGAGCAGTTCTTC. As protein: CASSIGSGGSSYNEQFF.

This chain joins TRBV29-1 and TRBJ2-3; D perhaps matches TRBD1 (5 bases). The CDR3 has 13 residues. Per the germline V gene, CDR1 is SQVTM and CDR2 is ANQGSEA. Trimming cost V 8 bases and J 2 bases, with 14 bases left between them. CDR3 amino acids: CSSLIGATDTQYF. The CDR3 DNA follows: TGCAGCTCCTTAATTGGGGCCACAGATACGCAGTATTTT.

This chain uses TRBV4-1 with TRBJ1-5; D is perhaps TRBD1 (5 bases). V was cut by 4 bases and J by 3 bases, with 13 bases left in between. The germline V gene has CDR1 MGHRA and CDR2 YSYEKL. This CDR3 comprises 15 residues. CDR3 nucleotides: TGCGCCAGCAGCCTATACCCGGGGGACAATCAGCCCCAGCATTTT. Amino acids: CASSLYPGDNQPQHF.

The chain joins TRBV9 to TRBJ2-3, with TRBD2 matching over 15 bases. The V and J ends lost 2 bases and 1 base, in that order; junction bases with no gene match: 8. CDR3 length: 19 amino acids. Looked up from germline, CDR1 is SGDLS and CDR2 is YYNGEE. CDR3 nucleotides: TGTGCCAGCAGCGTTCGGACTAGCGGGGGGGCCTTTGGCACAGATACGCAGTATTTT. It codes for CASSVRTSGGAFGTDTQYF.

Concerning this clone: The sample contains more than one DNA sequence encoding this CDR3. The genes are TRBV18 and TRBJ2-3; 12 bases are a match to TRBD2. Per germline, CDR1 KGHSH and CDR2 LQKENI. J was trimmed by 1 base and V by 3 bases; bases with no gene match: 2. There are 16 residues in the CDR3. The CDR3 nucleotides are TGTGCCAGCTCACCCCTAGCGGGGGGGGGCACAGATACGCAGTATTTT. This codes for CASSPLAGGGTDTQYF.

The chain recombines TRBV5-1 with TRBJ2-5; 7 bases map to TRBD1. Germline CDR1 and CDR2: SGHRS and YFSETQ. The J segment lost 4 bases and the V segment lost 0 bases, leaving 9 bases of the junction unmatched. CDR3 length: 16 residues. CDR3 in DNA: TGCGCCAGCAGCTTGGCAACAGGGGTTTCGGGAGAGACCCAGTACTTC. It codes for CASSLATGVSGETQYF.